These 27 T cell receptor beta chains share one sample of origin, sequenced in a study of Tregs in tolerant kidney transplant recipients. Profiling relied on immunoSEQ multiplex PCR, and the TCRdb table lists in-frame clones only, not all of them. This sample has more than 60,000 clones, with 95% to 98% found just once. The sample was CD4+ T cells from blood, taken before the transplant. These receptors were taken from a human donor who received a combined kidney and bone marrow transplant.

This rearrangement joins TRBV19 to TRBJ2-3; 7 bases match TRBD2. The V segment lost 7 bases and the J segment 0 bases; nucleotides outside the gene matches: 7. There are 15 residues in the CDR3. CDR1 and CDR2 (germline): LNHDA, SQIVND (reference sequence). The CDR3 sequence is CASTTSGASTDTQYF. DNA of the CDR3: TGTGCCAGTACTACCAGCGGGGCTAGCACAGATACGCAGTATTTT.

This rearrangement joins TRBV7-2 to TRBJ2-3; no clear D. The V end lost 5 bases, the J end lost 3 bases, and 12 bases lay between the germline ends. Germline CDR1 is SGHTA and CDR2 is FQGNSA. The CDR3 is 14 amino acids. The CDR3 DNA reads TGTGCCAGCAGCGTCACAGTTAGGACAGATACGCAGTATTTT. Translating gives CASSVTVRTDTQYF.

This clone was seen once. This sequence joins TRBV7-2 and TRBJ2-3, with 11 bases identical to TRBD2. Trimming cost V 1 base and J 1 base; bases outside gene matches: 10. The CDR3 spans 19 residues. Looked up from germline, CDR1 is SGHTA and CDR2 is FQGNSA. CDR3 nucleotides: TGTGCCAGCAGCTTAGGACTAGCGGGATACCTACACGGCACAGATACGCAGTATTTT. Protein product: CASSLGLAGYLHGTDTQYF. The full variable domain, with the rest looked up from reference TRBV7-2 and TRBJ2-3, is GAGVSQSPSNKVTEKGKDVELRCDPISGHTALYWYRQSLGQGLEFLIYFQGNSAPDKSGLPSDRFSAERTGGSVSTLTIQRTQQEDSAVYLCASSLGLAGYLHGTDTQYFGPGTRLTVL.

The rearrangement joins TRBV6-5 to TRBJ2-1; 8 bases are shared with TRBD2. CDR3 size: 15 residues. The ends lost 8 bases at V and 0 bases at J; junction bases unmatched: 6. Germline values: CDR1 MNHEY, CDR2 SVGAGI. The CDR3 is CASARGGRSYNEQFF. CDR3 in DNA: TGTGCCAGCGCCCGGGGGGGCCGCTCCTACAATGAGCAGTTCTTC.

The rearrangement uses TRBV25-1 and TRBJ1-2; 10 nucleotides align to TRBD1. This CDR3 contains 15 residues. Germline values: CDR1 MGHDK, CDR2 SYGVNS. The trim removed 4 bases at V and 4 bases at J, leaving 6 bases unmatched. The CDR3 DNA is TGTGCCAGCAGTGCGAGACAGGGGGCTTTCTATGGCTACACCTTC. This encodes CASSARQGAFYGYTF.

V and J are TRBV7-2 and TRBJ2-3; 10 bases align to TRBD2. The CDR3 totals 18 residues. The V gene end was trimmed by 2 bases and the J gene end by 5 bases; junction bases not matched to a gene: 13. Germline values: CDR1 SGHTA, CDR2 FQGNSA. The chain's CDR3 is CASSLRASGGVSLDTQYF. The CDR3 region has the DNA TGTGCCAGCAGCTTAAGGGCTAGCGGGGGTGTTTCGCTAGATACGCAGTATTTT.

The V gene is TRBV28, the J gene TRBJ2-2; TRBD1 is a possible D gene (6 bases). The germline V and J ends were trimmed by 6 bases and 6 bases, with 23 bases remaining between them. The germline V gene has CDR1 MDHEN and CDR2 SYDVKM. The CDR3 extends over 17 amino acids. The CDR3 is CASSPIPRWAGAGELFF. In nucleotides, the CDR3 is TGTGCCAGCAGCCCTATCCCCCGGTGGGCAGGGGCCGGGGAGCTGTTTTTT.

This rearrangement joins TRBV6-6 to TRBJ1-1; no reliable D call. Germline CDR1 MNHNY, CDR2 SVGAGI (reference sequence). CDR3 length equals 14 residues. Trimming took 2 bases from V and 3 from J, leaving 10 bases between them. The CDR3 DNA sequence: TGTGCCAGCAGTTACGCCGGGGAGGACACTGAAGCTTTCTTT. Protein sequence: CASSYAGEDTEAFF.

J is TRBJ2-1 and V is TRBV6-5; the D gene is possibly TRBD1 (7 bases). Germline CDR1 MNHEY, CDR2 SVGAGI. V dropped 2 bases and J dropped 8 bases, with 16 bases sitting between them. The CDR3 contains 15 residues. The CDR3 DNA follows: TGTGCCAGCAGTTACCCCTCGACAGGGAGGCATGAGCAGTTCTTC. Protein: CASSYPSTGRHEQFF.

V and J are TRBV7-7 and TRBJ1-5; D possibly corresponds to TRBD1 (5 bases). The CDR3 contains 13 residues. Trimming removed 4 bases from V and 3 bases from J, with 7 bases in between. CDR1 and CDR2 (germline): SSHAT, FNYEAQ (reference sequence). The CDR3 here is CASSSGINQPQHF. The DNA of the CDR3 is TGTGCCAGCAGCTCAGGGATCAATCAGCCCCAGCATTTT.

CDR3 region: CASSPLTGDQETQYF. In DNA, the CDR3 is TGTGCCAGCTCACCGTTGACGGGGGACCAAGAGACCCAGTACTTC. This chain uses TRBV18 with TRBJ2-5; maybe TRBD2 (6 bases). Germline CDR1 KGHSH, CDR2 LQKENI. With 3 bases removed from V and 0 bases from J, the gap between germline ends came to 11 bases. The CDR3 contains 15 residues.

The chain employs TRBV6-5 and TRBJ2-1, with 10 bases fitting TRBD2. The CDR3 spans 15 residues. V was clipped by 4 bases and J by 4 bases; unmatched bases: 4. Germline assignment: CDR1 MNHEY and CDR2 SVGAGI. The CDR3 DNA is TGTGCCAGCAGTTTAGCGGGGGGCCTGTACAATGAGCAGTTCTTC. It is translated as CASSLAGGLYNEQFF.

The chain carries TRBV6-1 and TRBJ2-4, with TRBD1 matching 11 bases. The ends lost 4 bases at V and 4 bases at J; junction bases unmatched: 12. Germline CDR1 reads MNHNS; CDR2 reads SASEGT. The length of the CDR3 is 18 residues. CDR3 residues: CASSGLPGTGGKKNIQYF. CDR3 nucleotides: TGTGCCAGCAGTGGGCTCCCCGGGACAGGGGGTAAGAAAAACATTCAGTACTTC.

This clone was detected once. The chain joins TRBV27 to TRBJ1-5; D uncertain. Trimming removed 6 bases at V and 5 bases at J, with 14 bases between. CDR1 MNHEY and CDR2 SMNVEV come from the germline V gene (reference sequence). The CDR3 loop spans 14 amino acids. In DNA form, the CDR3 reads TGTGCCAGCAGAGCGCACCTGGGAGATCAGCCCCAGCATTTT. Translating gives CASRAHLGDQPQHF.

The J gene is TRBJ1-4, the V gene TRBV27, with 7 bases that match TRBD1. From germline, CDR1 is MNHEY and CDR2 SMNVEV (reference sequence). The CDR3 has 15 residues. Trimming at V came to 2 bases and at J to 6 bases, leaving 6 bases not matched to a gene. The DNA of the CDR3 is TGTGCCAGCAGTTTAAGGGACAGTAGATATGAAAAACTGTTTTTT. It specifies CASSLRDSRYEKLFF.

The chain employs TRBV27 and TRBJ1-2, with 9 bases identical to TRBD1. CDR3 length: 15 amino acids. After removal of 5 bases from V and 5 bases from J, the junction contained 9 bases not matched to a gene. CDR1 and CDR2 from the germline V gene are MNHEY and SMNVEV (reference sequence). This CDR3 is CASSIGGQGFYGYTF. The CDR3 DNA is TGTGCCAGCAGTATCGGGGGACAGGGATTTTATGGCTACACCTTC.

The chain uses TRBV18 and TRBJ1-5, with D perhaps matching TRBD1 (6 bases). The CDR3 has 15 amino acids. V lost 3 bases and J 3 bases, leaving 12 bases between the germline ends. In germline, CDR1 is KGHSH, CDR2 LQKENI. This CDR3 reads CASSPTRTDNQPQHF. The CDR3, as DNA: TGTGCCAGCTCACCGACGAGGACAGACAATCAGCCCCAGCATTTT.

This rearrangement joins TRBV7-3 to TRBJ1-1; no clear D. CDR3 length: 13 amino acids. Trimming took off 4 bases at V and 7 bases at J, with 13 bases between the two ends. Germline lookup yields CDR1 SGHTA and CDR2 FQGTGA. This chain's CDR3 is CASSWREGGEAFF. CDR3 in DNA: TGTGCCAGCAGCTGGCGGGAGGGAGGTGAAGCTTTCTTT.

The rearrangement joins TRBV11-1 to TRBJ2-3; 8 nucleotides align to TRBD2. V dropped 4 bases and J dropped 2; count of bases not matched to a gene: 5. CDR3 length: 15 amino acids. Germline V CDR1 and CDR2: SGHAT, FQDESV (reference sequence). The CDR3 region is CASSWSGGPTDTQYF. The CDR3 DNA follows: TGTGCCAGCAGCTGGAGCGGGGGACCCACAGATACGCAGTATTTT.

The rearrangement joins TRBV6-5 to TRBJ1-2; no firm D call. The ends were cut back, 2 bases at V and 9 bases at J, with 13 bases in the middle. Germline V gene data show CDR1 as MNHEY and CDR2 as SVGAGI. The CDR3 runs 13 residues. DNA for the CDR3: TGTGCCAGCAGTTACAGTTACCTTGACAGCTACACCTTC. This sequence encodes CASSYSYLDSYTF.

This chain links TRBV7-2 with TRBJ1-2, with unresolved D. The CDR3 loop spans 14 amino acids. V lost 6 bases, J lost 2 bases, and 13 bases lay in between. Germline CDR1 and CDR2: SGHTA and FQGNSA. The CDR3 nucleotides read TGTGCCAGCAGTCGCGATCGACTAAACTATGGCTACACCTTC. It specifies CASSRDRLNYGYTF.

V usage is TRBV2 and J usage is TRBJ2-3; the D is unclear. Germline CDR1 SNHLY, CDR2 FYNNEI. V was shortened by 8 bases and J by 3 bases, with 9 bases between the two germline ends. The CDR3 is 12 residues long. This CDR3 reads CASDAGTDTQYF. CDR3 nucleotides: TGTGCCAGCGACGCAGGTACAGATACGCAGTATTTT.

The rearrangement joins TRBV5-7 to TRBJ1-2; no clear D. TRBV5-7 is flagged as an ORF with uncertain function. The CDR3 consists of 16 residues. The germline V and J ends were trimmed by 4 bases and 4 bases, with 20 bases remaining between them. The CDR3 DNA is TGTGCCAGCAGCCCACGGGAGGCCCGGCCGGTCTATGGCTACACCTTC. Protein sequence: CASSPREARPVYGYTF.

The gene calls are TRBV11-2 and TRBJ1-6; 7 positions agree with TRBD1. Germline CDR1 and CDR2: SGHAT and FQNNGV. With V trimmed by 4 bases and J by 3 bases, 6 bases remained unmatched. CDR3 size: 16 residues. CDR3 bases: TGTGCCAGCAGCTCCCGCGGGACAGTCTATAATTCACCCCTCCACTTT. This translates into CASSSRGTVYNSPLHF.

The J gene is TRBJ2-5, the V gene TRBV29-1; 8 bases are a match to TRBD2. After removal of 6 bases from V and 1 base from J, the junction contained 7 bases not matched to a gene. Germline V gene sequence: CDR1 SQVTM, CDR2 ANQGSEA. The CDR3 has 14 amino acids. CDR3 nucleotides: TGCAGCGTCGGGAGGGACAACTTCCAAGAGACCCAGTACTTC. Translated: CSVGRDNFQETQYF.

A single count supports this clone. The J gene is TRBJ1-5, the V gene TRBV27; tentative D call: TRBD1 (6 bases). This CDR3 is built from 16 residues. With 5 bases removed from V and 1 base from J, the gap between germline ends came to 15 bases. In germline, CDR1 is MNHEY, CDR2 SMNVEV (reference sequence). The CDR3 nucleotides read TGTGCCAGCAGTCCTCTCAGGGGTTACAGCAATCAGCCCCAGCATTTT. Translation: CASSPLRGYSNQPQHF.

The chain is built from TRBV9 and TRBJ1-6; no clear D gene. V lost 0 bases and J 13 bases, leaving 11 bases between the germline ends. This CDR3 contains 13 residues. Germline V gene sequence: CDR1 SGDLS, CDR2 YYNGEE. The CDR3 nucleotides are TGTGCCAGCAGCGTAGCTACTTCTACTCCCCTCCACTTT. Encoded protein: CASSVATSTPLHF.